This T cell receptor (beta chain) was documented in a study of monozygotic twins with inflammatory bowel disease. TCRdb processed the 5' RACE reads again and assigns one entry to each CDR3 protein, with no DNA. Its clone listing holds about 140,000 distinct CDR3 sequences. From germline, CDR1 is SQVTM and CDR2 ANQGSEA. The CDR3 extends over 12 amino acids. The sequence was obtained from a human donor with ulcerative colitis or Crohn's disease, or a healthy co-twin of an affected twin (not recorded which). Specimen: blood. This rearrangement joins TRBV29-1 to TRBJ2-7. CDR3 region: CSVAWPTYEQYF.